This T cell receptor (beta chain) was sequenced in a study of PD-L1 blockade in urothelial cancer. Study-level information: Males with bladder-origin urothelial cancer made up about 90% of the roughly 29 patients. Study-wide findings and caveats: Prediction of better survival came from below-median pretreatment blood TCR clonality. At the 3-week point, tumor-associated blood clones expanded more in durable-benefit patients.

Measured with immunoSEQ multiplex PCR; TCRdb has only the in-frame clones, and not every one. The repertoire holds approximately 110,000 clones, with under 95% as singletons. CDR3 size: 16 residues. J was trimmed by 4 bases and V by 3 bases; bases with no gene match: 9. Germline V gene data show CDR1 as SGDLS and CDR2 as YYNGEE. The time point here: peripheral blood 6 weeks after treatment start. The diagnosis in patients was locally advanced or metastatic urothelial carcinoma. This clone was detected only once. The antigen is not known. The sequencing here drew on PBMCs, taken around atezolizumab (anti-PD-L1) treatment. The J gene is TRBJ1-2, the V gene TRBV9; 10 nucleotides align to TRBD1. The clonotype originates from a man aged 55 to 69 with urothelial cancer. The CDR3 is CASSALGQGQSYGYTF. The CDR3 nucleotides are TGTGCCAGCAGCGCCTTGGGACAGGGGCAAAGCTATGGCTACACCTTC.